A single sample gave rise to the 9 T cell receptor beta chains below, sequenced in a study of beta chain features in type 1 diabetes. What was sequenced were expressed TCRB transcripts, since all of the isolated RNA had been reverse transcribed. Here immunoSEQ multiplex PCR was the method, and the copy in TCRdb shows in-frame clones only, minus some. Of roughly 150,000 clones in the sample, approximately 8.1% are singletons; the top ten hold 0.55% to 0.65%. Sequencing used central memory CD4+ T cells from blood. Receptor source: a man between 18 and 35 years old in good health.

This clone was detected many times. This chain joins TRBV19 and TRBJ1-5, with a possible D match to TRBD1 (6 bases). Deletions cut 3 bases from V and 0 bases from J, with 9 bases between. There are 15 residues in the CDR3. CDR1 and CDR2 from the germline V gene are LNHDA and SQIVND (reference sequence). CDR3 nucleotide sequence: TGTGCCAGTAGTATCGGACAGACTAGCAATCAGCCCCAGCATTTT. Amino acids: CASSIGQTSNQPQHF.

This clone has more than one count but fewer than ten. V and J are TRBV4-2 and TRBJ1-4, with 8 nucleotides matching TRBD1. The ends lost 1 base at V and 11 bases at J; junction bases unmatched: 9. CDR3 length: 15 residues. Per the germline V gene, CDR1 is LGHNA and CDR2 is YNFKEQ. The CDR3 bases are TGTGCCAGCAGCCAAGTGGACAGGGAAGAGAGGAAACTGTTTTTT. Its protein product is CASSQVDREERKLFF.

The CDR3 reads CASSRDFYNEQFF. CDR3 nucleotides: TGTGCCAGCAGTCGGGACTTCTACAATGAGCAGTTCTTC. The V call is TRBV6-1, the J call TRBJ2-1, with D possibly being TRBD2 (6 bases). The CDR3 spans 13 residues. The germline CDR1 and CDR2 sequences are MNHNS and SASEGT. V was trimmed by 5 bases and J by 3 bases, leaving 8 bases between them.

This chain links TRBV4-2 with TRBJ2-1, with 8 bases lining up with TRBD1. In germline, CDR1 is LGHNA, CDR2 YNFKEQ. V shed 5 bases and J 9 bases; nucleotides not matched to a gene: 6. The CDR3 is 13 residues long. The CDR3 DNA reads as TGTGCCAGCAGCTCCATGACAGGGGCTGAGCAGTTCTTC. Translation: CASSSMTGAEQFF.

This clone was seen a handful of times. The chain links TRBV7-8 to TRBJ2-5; TRBD1 matches 8 bases. CDR1 and CDR2 from the germline V gene are SGHVS and FQNEAQ. V trimming: 3 bases; J trimming: 4 bases; junction bases outside the gene matches: 4. The CDR3 extends over 14 amino acids. CDR3 residues: CASSFKGQGETQYF. In DNA, the CDR3 is TGTGCCAGCAGCTTCAAAGGACAGGGAGAGACCCAGTACTTC.

This clone was recorded a few times. The chain carries TRBV7-2 and TRBJ2-7, with a possible D match to TRBD1 (5 bases). The germline gives CDR1 SGHTA, CDR2 FQGNSA. The CDR3 has 15 amino acids. V was cut by 3 bases and J by 0 bases, with 12 bases left in between. As DNA, the CDR3 is TGTGCCAGCAGCTTCCAGGGCCCCTACTCCTACGAGCAGTACTTC. Amino acids: CASSFQGPYSYEQYF.

The chain links TRBV11-2 to TRBJ2-1, with a weak D call TRBD2 (6 bases). CDR3 length: 15 amino acids. Trimming left V 7 bases short and J 0 bases short, with 13 bases between. Germline CDR1 reads SGHAT; CDR2 reads FQNNGV. CDR3 sequence (DNA): TGTGCCAGCATCAAAGTGGGGGGCTCCTACAATGAGCAGTTCTTC. It translates to CASIKVGGSYNEQFF. The entire variable domain, with the rest obtained from reference TRBV11-2 and TRBJ2-1, is as follows: EAGVAQSPRYKIIEKRQSVAFWCNPISGHATLYWYQQILGQGPKLLIQFQNNGVVDDSQLPKDRFSAERLKGVDSTLKIQPAKLEDSAVYLCASIKVGGSYNEQFFGPGTRLTVL.

About this clone: Other nucleotide sequences in the sample specify the same CDR3. The chain uses TRBV5-4 and TRBJ2-7, with TRBD1 matching 7 bases. The ends lost 0 bases at V and 3 bases at J; junction bases unmatched: 3. Germline lookup yields CDR1 SGHNT and CDR2 YYREEE (reference sequence). The CDR3 runs 14 residues. The CDR3 DNA reads TGTGCCAGCAGCTTGGAACAGGGGTTCTACGAGCAGTACTTC. It encodes CASSLEQGFYEQYF.

The rearrangement joins TRBV6-5 to TRBJ1-2, with TRBD1 matching over 11 bases. Looked up from germline, CDR1 is MNHEY and CDR2 is SVGAGI. Trimming took 4 bases from V and 8 from J; bases not matched to a gene: 12. The CDR3 is 16 residues long. The CDR3 DNA follows: TGTGCCAGCAGTTCCTACTGGACAGGGGGCAGAGCAGGCTACACCTTC. Protein: CASSSYWTGGRAGYTF.